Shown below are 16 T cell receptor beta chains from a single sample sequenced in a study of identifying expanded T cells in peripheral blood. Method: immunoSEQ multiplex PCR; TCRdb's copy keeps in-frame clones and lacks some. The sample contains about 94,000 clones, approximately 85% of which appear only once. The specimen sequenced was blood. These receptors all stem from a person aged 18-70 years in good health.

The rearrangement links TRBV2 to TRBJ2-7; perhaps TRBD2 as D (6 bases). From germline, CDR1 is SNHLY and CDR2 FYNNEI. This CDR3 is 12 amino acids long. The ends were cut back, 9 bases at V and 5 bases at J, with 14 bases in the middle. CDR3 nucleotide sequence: TGTGCCAGTGAGCGCAGGAGGGACGAGCAGTACTTC. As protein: CASERRRDEQYF. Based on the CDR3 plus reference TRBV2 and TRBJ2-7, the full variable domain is EPEVTQTPSHQVTQMGQEVILRCVPISNHLYFYWYRQILGQKVEFLVSFYNNEISEKSEIFDDQFSVERPDGSNFTLKIRSTKLEDSAMYFCASERRRDEQYFGPGTRLTVT.

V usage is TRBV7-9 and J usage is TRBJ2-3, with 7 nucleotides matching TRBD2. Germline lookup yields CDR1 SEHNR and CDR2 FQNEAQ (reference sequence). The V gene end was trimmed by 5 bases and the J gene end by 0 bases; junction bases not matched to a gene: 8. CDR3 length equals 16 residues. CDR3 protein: CASSPTSGTSTDTQYF. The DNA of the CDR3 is TGTGCCAGCAGCCCAACCAGCGGGACGAGCACAGATACGCAGTATTTT.

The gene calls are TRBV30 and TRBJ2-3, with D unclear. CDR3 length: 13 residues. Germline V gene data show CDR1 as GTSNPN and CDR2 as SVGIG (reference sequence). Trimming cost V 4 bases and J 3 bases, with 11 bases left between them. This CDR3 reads CAWTRGGTDTQYF. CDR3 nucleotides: TGTGCCTGGACGCGCGGTGGAACAGATACGCAGTATTTT.

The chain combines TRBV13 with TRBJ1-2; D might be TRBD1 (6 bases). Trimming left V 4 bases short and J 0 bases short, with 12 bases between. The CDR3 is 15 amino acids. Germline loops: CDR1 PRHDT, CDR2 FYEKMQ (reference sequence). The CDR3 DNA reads TGTGCCAGCAGCTCTGGGCAGGGGTCTAACTATGGCTACACCTTC. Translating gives CASSSGQGSNYGYTF.

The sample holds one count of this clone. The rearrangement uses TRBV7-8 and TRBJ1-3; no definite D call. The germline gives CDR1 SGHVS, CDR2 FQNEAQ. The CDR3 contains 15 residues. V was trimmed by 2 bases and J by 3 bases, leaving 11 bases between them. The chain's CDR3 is CASSLPPGHGNTIYF. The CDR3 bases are TGTGCCAGCAGCTTACCACCAGGCCATGGAAACACCATATATTTT.

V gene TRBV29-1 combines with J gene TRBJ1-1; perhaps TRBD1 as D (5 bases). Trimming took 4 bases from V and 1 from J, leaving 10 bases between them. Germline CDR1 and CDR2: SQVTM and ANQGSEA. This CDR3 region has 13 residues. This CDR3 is CSVVLGENTEAFF. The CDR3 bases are TGCAGCGTTGTGTTGGGGGAGAACACTGAAGCTTTCTTT.

The CDR3 reads CASRAGTGLNGELFF. CDR3 nucleotide sequence: TGTGCCAGCAGAGCCGGGACAGGGCTTAACGGGGAGCTGTTTTTT. V usage is TRBV9 and J usage is TRBJ2-2; 9 nucleotides match TRBD1. The CDR3 totals 15 residues. V lost 5 bases, J lost 7 bases, and 9 bases stayed unmatched. Germline V gives CDR1 SGDLS, CDR2 YYNGEE.

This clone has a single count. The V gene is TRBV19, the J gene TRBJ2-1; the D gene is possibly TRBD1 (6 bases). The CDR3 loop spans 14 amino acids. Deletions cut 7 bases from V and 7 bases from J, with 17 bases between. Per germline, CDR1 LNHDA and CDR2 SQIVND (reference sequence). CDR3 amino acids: CASTLGGFRNEQFF. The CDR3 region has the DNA TGTGCCAGTACCTTAGGGGGTTTTCGGAATGAGCAGTTCTTC.

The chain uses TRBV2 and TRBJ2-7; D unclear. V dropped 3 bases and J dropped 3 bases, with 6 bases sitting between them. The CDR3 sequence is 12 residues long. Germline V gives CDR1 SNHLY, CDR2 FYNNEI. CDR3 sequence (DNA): TGTGCCAGCAGTGATTTGAACTACGAGCAGTACTTC. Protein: CASSDLNYEQYF.

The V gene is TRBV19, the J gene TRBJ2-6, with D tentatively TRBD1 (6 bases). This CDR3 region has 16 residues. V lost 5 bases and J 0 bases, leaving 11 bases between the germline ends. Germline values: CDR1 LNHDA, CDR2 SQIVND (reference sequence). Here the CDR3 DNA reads TGTGCCAGTAGTTCGGACAGCTTCTCTGGGGCCAACGTCCTGACTTTC. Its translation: CASSSDSFSGANVLTF.

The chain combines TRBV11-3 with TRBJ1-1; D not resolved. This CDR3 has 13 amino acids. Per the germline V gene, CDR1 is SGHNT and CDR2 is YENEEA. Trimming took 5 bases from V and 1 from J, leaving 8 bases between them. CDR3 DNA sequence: TGTGCCAGCAGCACGGACGGGAACACTGAAGCTTTCTTT. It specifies CASSTDGNTEAFF.

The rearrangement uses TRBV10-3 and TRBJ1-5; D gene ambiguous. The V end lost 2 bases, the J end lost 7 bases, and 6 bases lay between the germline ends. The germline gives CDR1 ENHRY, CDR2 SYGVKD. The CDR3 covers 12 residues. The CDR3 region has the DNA TGTGCCATCAGTGAGACCGGACAGCCCCAGCATTTT. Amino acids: CAISETGQPQHF.

CDR3 loop: CASSLGSMNQPQHF. As DNA, the CDR3 is TGCGCCAGCAGCTTGGGGTCCATGAATCAGCCCCAGCATTTT. The rearrangement links TRBV5-1 to TRBJ1-5; D not certain. The germline CDR1 and CDR2 sequences are SGHRS and YFSETQ. V was shortened by 0 bases and J by 4 bases, with 8 bases between the two germline ends. The CDR3 runs to 14 residues.

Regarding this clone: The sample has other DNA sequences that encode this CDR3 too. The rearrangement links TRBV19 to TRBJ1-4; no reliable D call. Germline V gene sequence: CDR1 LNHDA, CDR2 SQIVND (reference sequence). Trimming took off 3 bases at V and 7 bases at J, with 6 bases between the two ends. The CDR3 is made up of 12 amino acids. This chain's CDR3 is CASSIAGEKLFF. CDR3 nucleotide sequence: TGTGCCAGTAGTATTGCCGGTGAAAAACTGTTTTTT. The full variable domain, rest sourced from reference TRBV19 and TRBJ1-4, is DGGITQSPKYLFRKEGQNVTLSCEQNLNHDAMYWYRQDPGQGLRLIYYSQIVNDFQKGDIAEGYSVSREKKESFPLTVTSAQKNPTAFYLCASSIAGEKLFFGSGTQLSVL.

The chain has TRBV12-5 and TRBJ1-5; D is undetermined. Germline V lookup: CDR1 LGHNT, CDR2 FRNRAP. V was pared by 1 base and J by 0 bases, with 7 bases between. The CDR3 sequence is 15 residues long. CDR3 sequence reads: CASGLGGYSNQPQHF. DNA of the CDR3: TGTGCTAGTGGTTTGGGAGGATATAGCAATCAGCCCCAGCATTTT.

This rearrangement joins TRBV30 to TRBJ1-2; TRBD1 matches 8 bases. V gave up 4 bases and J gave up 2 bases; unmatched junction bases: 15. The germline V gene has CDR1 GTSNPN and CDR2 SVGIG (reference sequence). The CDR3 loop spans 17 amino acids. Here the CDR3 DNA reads TGTGCCTGGACCATAAAATGGACAGGGACCTTCAACTATGGCTACACCTTC. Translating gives CAWTIKWTGTFNYGYTF. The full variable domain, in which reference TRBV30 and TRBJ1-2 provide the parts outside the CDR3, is SQTIHQWPATLVQPVGSPLSLECTVEGTSNPNLYWYRQAAGRGLQLLFYSVGIGQISSEVPQNLSASRPQDRQFILSSKKLLLSDSGFYLCAWTIKWTGTFNYGYTFGSGTRLTVV.